The sequence of this T cell receptor (beta chain) was determined in a study of response to subunit inactivated influenza vaccine. One entry per CDR3 protein, called by TCRdb with MiXCR from the RT-PCR reads. This table has about 520,000 distinct CDR3 sequences, approximately 7.7% appearing once. Deletions cut 8 bases from V and 4 bases from J, with 15 bases between. The length of the CDR3 is 14 residues. On this clonotype itself: Its antigen is not identified.

Study results and caveats: There was a suggestion from the authors that each seasonal influenza vaccination recruits few new T cells.

The receptor comes from a man in his fifties or sixties who received an inactivated influenza vaccine. The material sequenced was PBMCs from blood, taken 23 months after vaccination. The rearrangement links TRBV12-3 or TRBV12-4 to TRBJ1-3; TRBD1 might be the D (5 bases). The CDR3 bases are TGTGCCAGCCAAGGAGCAGGGCAGGGAAACACCATATATTTT. Translation: CASQGAGQGNTIYF.